The source of this TCR beta chain is a study of T cell repertoires in cytomegalovirus infection. On the study more broadly: Both CMV infection and a matching HLA type were indicated by public TCR beta signatures. General study points: CMV carriers with the relevant HLA were identified by cumulative public TCR beta family frequency.

The sample holds a few counts of this clonotype. Antigen specificity is unknown. TCRdb called the reads again in MiXCR, with one record for every CDR3 protein. The sample yields approximately 30,000 distinct CDR3 sequences, under 20% seen once. V trimming: 0 bases; J trimming: 4 bases; junction bases outside the gene matches: 11. Germline V CDR1 and CDR2: LGHNA, YSLEER. The CDR3 extends over 17 amino acids. This specimen was CD8+ T cells from cultured PBMCs, taken from culture after CMV antigen stimulation. The receptor was derived from a human donor in good health (CMV status not recorded). Some clones in this sample may be carry-over from other donors' samples. This chain joins TRBV4-3 and TRBJ1-1; 7 positions agree with TRBD1. This CDR3 is CASSQDPGRGGRTEAFF. CDR3 DNA: TGCGCCAGCAGCCAAGATCCCGGCAGGGGGGGGCGCACTGAAGCTTTCTTT.